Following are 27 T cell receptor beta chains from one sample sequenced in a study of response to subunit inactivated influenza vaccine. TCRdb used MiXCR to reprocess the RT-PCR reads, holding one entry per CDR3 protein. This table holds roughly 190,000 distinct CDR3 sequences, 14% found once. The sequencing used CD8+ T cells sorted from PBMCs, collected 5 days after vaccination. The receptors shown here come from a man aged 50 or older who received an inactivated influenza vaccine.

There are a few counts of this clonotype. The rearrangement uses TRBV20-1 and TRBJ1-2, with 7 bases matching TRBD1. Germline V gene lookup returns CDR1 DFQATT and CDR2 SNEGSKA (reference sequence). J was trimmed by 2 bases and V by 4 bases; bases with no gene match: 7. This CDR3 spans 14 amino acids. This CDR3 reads CSAIPGGRNYGYTF. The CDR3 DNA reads TGCAGTGCTATACCAGGGGGGCGAAACTATGGCTACACCTTC.

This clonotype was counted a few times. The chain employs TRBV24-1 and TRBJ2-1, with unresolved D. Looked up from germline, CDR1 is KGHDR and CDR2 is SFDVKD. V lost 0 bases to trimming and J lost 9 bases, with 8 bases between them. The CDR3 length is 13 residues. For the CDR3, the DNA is TGTGCCACCAGTGATTTGGCTGGTACTGAGCAGTTCTTC. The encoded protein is CATSDLAGTEQFF.

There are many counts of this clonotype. The DNA for the CDR3 is TGTGCCACCAGTGACGACAGGATAGAGACCCAGTACTTC. The encoded protein is CATSDDRIETQYF. The V gene is TRBV24-1, the J gene TRBJ2-5; TRBD1 is a possible D gene (6 bases). The CDR3 loop spans 13 amino acids. With 4 bases removed from V and 4 bases from J, the gap between germline ends came to 9 bases. CDR1 and CDR2 (germline): KGHDR, SFDVKD.

CDR3 residues: CAISEWVASGRGNEQFF. The CDR3 DNA reads as TGTGCCATCAGTGAGTGGGTGGCTAGCGGGAGAGGTAATGAGCAGTTCTTC. V usage is TRBV10-3 and J usage is TRBJ2-1; 10 nucleotides agree with TRBD2. Germline trimming cut 1 base from V and 7 bases from J; bases unmatched to any gene: 10. The CDR3 contains 17 residues. Germline assignment: CDR1 ENHRY and CDR2 SYGVKD.

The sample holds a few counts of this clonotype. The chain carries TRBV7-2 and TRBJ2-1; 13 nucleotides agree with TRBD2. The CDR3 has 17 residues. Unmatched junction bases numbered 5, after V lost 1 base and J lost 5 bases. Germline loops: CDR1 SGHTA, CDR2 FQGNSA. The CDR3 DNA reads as TGTGCCAGCAGCTTAGTGACTAGCGGGAGGTGGAACAATGAGCAGTTCTTC. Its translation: CASSLVTSGRWNNEQFF.

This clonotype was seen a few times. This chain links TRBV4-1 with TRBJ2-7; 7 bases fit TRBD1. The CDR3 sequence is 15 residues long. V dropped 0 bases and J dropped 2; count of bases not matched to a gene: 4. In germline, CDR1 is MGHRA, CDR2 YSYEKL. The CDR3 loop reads CASSQDGTETYEQYF. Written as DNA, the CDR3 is TGCGCCAGCAGCCAAGACGGGACAGAGACCTACGAGCAGTACTTC.

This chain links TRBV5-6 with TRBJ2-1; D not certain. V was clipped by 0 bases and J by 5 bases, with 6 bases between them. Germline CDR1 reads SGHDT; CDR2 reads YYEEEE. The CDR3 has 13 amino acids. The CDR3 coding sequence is TGTGCCAGCAGCTTGGAATCTCACAATGAGCAGTTCTTC. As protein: CASSLESHNEQFF.

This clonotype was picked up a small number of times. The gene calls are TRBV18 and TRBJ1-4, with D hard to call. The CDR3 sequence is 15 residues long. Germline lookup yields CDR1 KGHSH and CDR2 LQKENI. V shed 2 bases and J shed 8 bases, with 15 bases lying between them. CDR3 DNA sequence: TGTGCCAGCTCACCATCCGGGTGGGCGAAGGAAAAACTGTTTTTT. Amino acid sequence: CASSPSGWAKEKLFF.

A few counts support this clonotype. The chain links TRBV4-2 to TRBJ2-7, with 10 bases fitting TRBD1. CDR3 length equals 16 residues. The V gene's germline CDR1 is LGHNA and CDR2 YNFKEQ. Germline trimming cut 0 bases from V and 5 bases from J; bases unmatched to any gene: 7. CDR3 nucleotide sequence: TGTGCCAGCAGCCAAGATGGGACAGGGGATATGGACGAGCAGTACTTC. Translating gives CASSQDGTGDMDEQYF.

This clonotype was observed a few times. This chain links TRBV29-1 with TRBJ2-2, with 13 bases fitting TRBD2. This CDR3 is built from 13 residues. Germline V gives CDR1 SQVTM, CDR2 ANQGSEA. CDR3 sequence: CGLAGDNTGELFF. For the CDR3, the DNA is TGCGGACTAGCGGGGGATAACACCGGGGAGCTGTTTTTT.

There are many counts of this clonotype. The CDR3 coding sequence is TGTGCCAGCAGTTTTCCCACACTAGCGGGAGAAGATACGCAGTATTTT. It specifies CASSFPTLAGEDTQYF. The chain uses TRBV12-3 or TRBV12-4 and TRBJ2-3; 11 bases match TRBD2. The V gene end was trimmed by 3 bases and the J gene end by 5 bases; junction bases not matched to a gene: 7. This CDR3 has 16 residues.

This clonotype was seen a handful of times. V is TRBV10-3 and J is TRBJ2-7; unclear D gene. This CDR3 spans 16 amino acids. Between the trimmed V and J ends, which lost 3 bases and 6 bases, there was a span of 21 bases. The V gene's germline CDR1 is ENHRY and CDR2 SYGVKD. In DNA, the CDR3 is TGTGCCATCAGTGATTCATCGGAGCCCCTAGACCCCGAGCAGTACTTC. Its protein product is CAISDSSEPLDPEQYF.

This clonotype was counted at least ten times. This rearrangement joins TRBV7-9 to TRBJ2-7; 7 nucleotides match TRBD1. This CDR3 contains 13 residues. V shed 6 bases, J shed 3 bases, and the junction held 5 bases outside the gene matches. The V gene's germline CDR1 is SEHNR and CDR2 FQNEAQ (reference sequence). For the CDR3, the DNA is TGTGCCAGCAGTCGCCGGGACAGCTACGAGCAGTACTTC. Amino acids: CASSRRDSYEQYF.

In DNA, the CDR3 is TGTGCCAGCAGCTTAACTCGGGGGGGCAGTTACAATGAGCAGTTCTTC. Its protein is CASSLTRGGSYNEQFF. This sequence joins TRBV7-9 and TRBJ2-1; 8 bases fit TRBD2. The J segment lost 4 bases and the V segment lost 2 bases, leaving 7 bases of the junction unmatched. Germline CDR1 and CDR2: SEHNR and FQNEAQ (reference sequence). The CDR3 loop spans 16 amino acids.

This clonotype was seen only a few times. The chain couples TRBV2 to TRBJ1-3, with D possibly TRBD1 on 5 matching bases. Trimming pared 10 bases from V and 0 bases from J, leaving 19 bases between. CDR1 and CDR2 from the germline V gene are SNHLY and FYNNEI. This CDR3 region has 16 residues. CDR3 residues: CATRVRSGGSGNTIYF. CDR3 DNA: TGTGCCACCAGAGTGAGGTCTGGGGGCTCTGGAAACACCATATATTTT.

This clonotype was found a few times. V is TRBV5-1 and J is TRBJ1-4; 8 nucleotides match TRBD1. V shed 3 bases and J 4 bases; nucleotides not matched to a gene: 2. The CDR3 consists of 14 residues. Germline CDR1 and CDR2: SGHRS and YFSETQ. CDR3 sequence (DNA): TGCGCCAGCAGCTACGACAGGGGTAATGAAAAACTGTTTTTT. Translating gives CASSYDRGNEKLFF. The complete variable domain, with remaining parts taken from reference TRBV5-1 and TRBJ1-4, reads KAGVTQTPRYLIKTRGQQVTLSCSPISGHRSVSWYQQTPGQGLQFLFEYFSETQRNKGNFPGRFSGRQFSNSRSEMNVSTLELGDSALYLCASSYDRGNEKLFFGSGTQLSVL.

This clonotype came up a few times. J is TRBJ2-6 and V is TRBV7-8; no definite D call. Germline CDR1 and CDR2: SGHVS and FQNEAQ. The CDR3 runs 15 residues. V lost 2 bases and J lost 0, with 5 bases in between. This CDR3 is CASSLTFSGANVLTF. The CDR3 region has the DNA TGTGCCAGCAGCTTAACCTTCTCTGGGGCCAACGTCCTGACTTTC.

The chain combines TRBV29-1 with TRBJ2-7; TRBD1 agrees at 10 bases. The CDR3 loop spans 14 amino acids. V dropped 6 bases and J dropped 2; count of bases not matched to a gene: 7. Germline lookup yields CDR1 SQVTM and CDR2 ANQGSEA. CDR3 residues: CSVRLGTGAYEQYF. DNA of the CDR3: TGCAGCGTAAGACTTGGGACAGGGGCCTACGAGCAGTACTTC.

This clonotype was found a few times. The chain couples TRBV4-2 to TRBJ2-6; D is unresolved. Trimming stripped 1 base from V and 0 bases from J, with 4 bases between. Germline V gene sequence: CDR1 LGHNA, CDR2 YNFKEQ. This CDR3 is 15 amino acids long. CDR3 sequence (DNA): TGTGCCAGCAGCCAAGCCGACTCTGGGGCCAACGTCCTGACTTTC. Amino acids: CASSQADSGANVLTF.

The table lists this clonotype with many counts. The CDR3 sequence: CASSYRLAATGELFF. Written as DNA, the CDR3 is TGTGCCAGCAGCTATCGACTAGCAGCCACCGGGGAGCTGTTTTTT. The chain employs TRBV11-2 and TRBJ2-2; 7 bases map to TRBD2. This CDR3 contains 15 residues. The junction had 6 bases not matched to a gene; V was cut back by 4 bases and J by 4 bases. Germline CDR1 SGHAT, CDR2 FQNNGV.

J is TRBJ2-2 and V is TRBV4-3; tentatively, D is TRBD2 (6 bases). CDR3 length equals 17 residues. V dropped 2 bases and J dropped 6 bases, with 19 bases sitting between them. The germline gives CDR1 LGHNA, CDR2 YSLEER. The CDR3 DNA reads TGCGCCAGCAGCCAACCGGGGACTGGGGAACGCTCCGGGGAGCTGTTTTTT. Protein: CASSQPGTGERSGELFF.

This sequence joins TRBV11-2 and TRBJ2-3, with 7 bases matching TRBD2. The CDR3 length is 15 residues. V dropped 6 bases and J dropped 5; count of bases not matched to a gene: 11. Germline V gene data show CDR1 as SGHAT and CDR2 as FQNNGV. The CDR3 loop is CASRGSGERGDTQYF. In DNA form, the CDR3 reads TGTGCCAGCAGGGGGTCGGGGGAGCGGGGAGATACGCAGTATTTT.

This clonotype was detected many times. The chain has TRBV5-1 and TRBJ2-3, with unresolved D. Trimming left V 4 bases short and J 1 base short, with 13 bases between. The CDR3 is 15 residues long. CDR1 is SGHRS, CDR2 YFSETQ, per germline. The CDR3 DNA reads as TGCGCCAGCAGCCCAATTGTCACCGGCACAGATACGCAGTATTTT. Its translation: CASSPIVTGTDTQYF. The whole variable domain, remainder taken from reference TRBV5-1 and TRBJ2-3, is KAGVTQTPRYLIKTRGQQVTLSCSPISGHRSVSWYQQTPGQGLQFLFEYFSETQRNKGNFPGRFSGRQFSNSRSEMNVSTLELGDSALYLCASSPIVTGTDTQYFGPGTRLTVL.

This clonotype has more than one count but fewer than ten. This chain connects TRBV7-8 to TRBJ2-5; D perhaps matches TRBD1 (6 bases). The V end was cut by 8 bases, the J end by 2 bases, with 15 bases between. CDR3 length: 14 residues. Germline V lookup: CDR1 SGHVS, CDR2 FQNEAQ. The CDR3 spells CASSPLGAQETQYF. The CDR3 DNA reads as TGTGCCAGCTCACCATTGGGGGCACAAGAGACCCAGTACTTC.

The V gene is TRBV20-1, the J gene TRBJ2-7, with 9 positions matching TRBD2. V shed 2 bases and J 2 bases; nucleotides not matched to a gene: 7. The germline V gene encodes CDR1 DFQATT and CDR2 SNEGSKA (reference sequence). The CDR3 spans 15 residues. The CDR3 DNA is TGCAGTGCTAGACACCCTAGCGGGGACGCCTACGAGCAGTACTTC. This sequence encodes CSARHPSGDAYEQYF.

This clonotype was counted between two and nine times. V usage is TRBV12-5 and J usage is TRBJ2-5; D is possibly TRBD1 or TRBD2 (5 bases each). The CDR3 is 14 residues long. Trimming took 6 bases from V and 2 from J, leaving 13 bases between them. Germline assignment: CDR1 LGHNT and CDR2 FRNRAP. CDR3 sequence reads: CASGPEGPQETQYF. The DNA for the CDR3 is TGTGCTAGTGGCCCTGAGGGACCACAAGAGACCCAGTACTTC. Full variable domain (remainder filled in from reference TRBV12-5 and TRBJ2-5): DARVTQTPRHKVTEMGQEVTMRCQPILGHNTVFWYRQTMMQGLELLAYFRNRAPLDDSGMPKDRFSAEMPDATLATLKIQPSEPRDSAVYFCASGPEGPQETQYFGPGTRLLVL.

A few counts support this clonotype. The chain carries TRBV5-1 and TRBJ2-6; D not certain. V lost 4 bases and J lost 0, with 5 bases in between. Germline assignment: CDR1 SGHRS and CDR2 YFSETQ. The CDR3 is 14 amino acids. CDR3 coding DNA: TGCGCCAGCAGCGCCTTCTCTGGGGCCAACGTCCTGACTTTC. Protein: CASSAFSGANVLTF.